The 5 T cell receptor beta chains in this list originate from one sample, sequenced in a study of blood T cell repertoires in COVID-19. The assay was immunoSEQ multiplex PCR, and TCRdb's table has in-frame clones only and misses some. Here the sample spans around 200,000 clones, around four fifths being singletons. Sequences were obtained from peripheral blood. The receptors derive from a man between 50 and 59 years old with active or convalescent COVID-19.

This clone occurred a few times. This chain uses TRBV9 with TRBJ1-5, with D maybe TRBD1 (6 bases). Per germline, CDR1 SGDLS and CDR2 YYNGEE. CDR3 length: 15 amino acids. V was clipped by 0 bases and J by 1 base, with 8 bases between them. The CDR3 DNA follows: TGTGCCAGCAGCGTAGGGGGGCTCAGCAATCAGCCCCAGCATTTT. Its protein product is CASSVGGLSNQPQHF.

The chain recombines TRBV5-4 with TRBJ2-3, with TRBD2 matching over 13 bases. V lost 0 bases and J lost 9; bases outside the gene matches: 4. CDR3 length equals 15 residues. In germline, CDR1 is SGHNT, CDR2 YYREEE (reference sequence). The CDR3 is CASSLEGLAGPTQYF. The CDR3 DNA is TGTGCCAGCAGCTTGGAGGGACTAGCGGGACCAACGCAGTATTTT. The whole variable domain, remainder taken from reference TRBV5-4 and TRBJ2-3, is ETGVTQSPTHLIKTRGQQVTLRCSSQSGHNTVSWYQQALGQGPQFIFQYYREEENGRGNFPPRFSGLQFPNYSSELNVNALELDDSALYLCASSLEGLAGPTQYFGPGTRLTVL.

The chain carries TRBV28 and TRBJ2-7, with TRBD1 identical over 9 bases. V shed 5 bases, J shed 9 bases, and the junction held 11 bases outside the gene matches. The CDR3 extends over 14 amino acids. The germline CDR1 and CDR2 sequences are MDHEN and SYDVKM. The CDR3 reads CASSVTGTGIWQYF. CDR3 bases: TGTGCCAGCAGTGTTACCGGGACAGGGATATGGCAGTACTTC.

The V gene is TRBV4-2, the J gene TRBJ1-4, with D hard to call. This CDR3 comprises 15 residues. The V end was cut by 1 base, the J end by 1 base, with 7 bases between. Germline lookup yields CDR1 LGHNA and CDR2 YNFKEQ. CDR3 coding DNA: TGTGCCAGCAGCCAAGGACCGGGAACTAATGAAAAACTGTTTTTT. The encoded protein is CASSQGPGTNEKLFF.

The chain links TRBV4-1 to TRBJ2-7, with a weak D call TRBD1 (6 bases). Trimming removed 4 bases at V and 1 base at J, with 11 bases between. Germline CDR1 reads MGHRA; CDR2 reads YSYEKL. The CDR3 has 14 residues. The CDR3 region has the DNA TGCGCCAGCAGCCCCGAGGACAGATCCTACGAGCAGTACTTC. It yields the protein CASSPEDRSYEQYF.